This note documents a single T cell receptor (beta chain) sequence. These data originate in a study of control samples from healthy donors and cancer patients. Germline lookup yields CDR1 GTSNPN and CDR2 SVGIG (reference sequence). V lost 3 bases, J lost 6 bases, and 10 bases stayed unmatched. The CDR3 sequence is 15 residues long. The assay was immunoSEQ multiplex PCR, and TCRdb's table has in-frame clones only and misses some. The data show under 200,000 clones, with just over 90% seen just once and 4.1% held by the top ten. Sequenced: blood. The chain links TRBV30 to TRBJ1-5; 8 positions agree with TRBD1. This sequence was found in a woman aged 60 to 75 in good health. The CDR3 nucleotides are TGTGCCTGGAGCGGAGGACAGGGAGGGAGTCAGCCCCAGCATTTT. It specifies CAWSGGQGGSQPQHF.